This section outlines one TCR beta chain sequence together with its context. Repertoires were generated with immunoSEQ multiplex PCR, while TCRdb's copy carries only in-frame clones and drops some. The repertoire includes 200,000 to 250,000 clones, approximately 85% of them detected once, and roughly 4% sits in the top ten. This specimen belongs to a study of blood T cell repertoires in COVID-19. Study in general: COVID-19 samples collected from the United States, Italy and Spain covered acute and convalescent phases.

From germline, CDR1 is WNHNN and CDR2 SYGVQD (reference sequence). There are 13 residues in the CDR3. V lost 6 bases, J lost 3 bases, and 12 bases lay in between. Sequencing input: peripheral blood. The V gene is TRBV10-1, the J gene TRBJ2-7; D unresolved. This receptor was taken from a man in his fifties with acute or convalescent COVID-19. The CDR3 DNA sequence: TGCGCCAGCAGCCTCTTCCTCGGCTACGAGCAGTACTTC. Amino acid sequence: CASSLFLGYEQYF.